This TCR beta chain was documented in a study of blood T cell repertoires in COVID-19 (dated by TCRdb to about 2020). General notes on the study: Collaborator samples came from the United States, Italy and Spain and covered acute and convalescent phases of COVID-19. The prospective study material was composed of cDNA or gDNA derived from T cells, B-cell-depleted T cells, or PBMCs. The dataset comprised deeply sampled blood TCRbeta repertoires from subjects exposed to, actively infected with, or recovered from COVID-19. The repertoires were made available in a free public database intended to serve as a resource for research on the immune response to SARS-CoV-2. The samples were drawn from the first 160 participants of the ongoing ImmuneRACE study and from roughly 1,300 subjects provided by 6 global collaborators. Sample metadata almost always included a de-identified subject ID, COVID-19 status, age in years and sex. Where HLA class I and class II types were available, the types were taken from metadata supplied by the sample provider, not from assay-based typing.

In the prospective study, participants were roughly 18 to 100 years old, resided in about two dozen geographic areas of the United States, and were enrolled through a virtual design. Cohort assignment in the prospective study relied on participant-reported clinical history from a screening survey and a study questionnaire. Exposed participants had been in contact with someone with a PCR-confirmed or clinician-diagnosed COVID-19 case within 2 weeks of study entry. Each participant in the prospective study had whole blood, serum and a nasopharyngeal or oropharyngeal swab collected by mobile phlebotomists. Participants in the prospective study had the option to provide additional blood draws and questionnaires over a roughly 2-month period. Before DNA extraction, blood samples from the prospective study were shipped at room temperature or frozen. This clone is a singleton in its sample. There is no known antigen for this receptor. One base away there is no much larger clone; base qualities are not given.

The immunoSEQ Assay, a bias-controlled multiplex PCR, was used to amplify TCRbeta CDR3 regions from genomic DNA. The original methods were these. Nucleated cell counts per sample were estimated from amplification of reference gene primers within the assay. To quantify the absolute abundance of each unique TCRbeta CDR3 rearrangement, sequence reads were collapsed and filtered. For each sample, productive Simpson clonality was calculated as the square root of Simpson's diversity index across productive rearrangements. Held by TCRdb, this immuneACCESS table contains in-frame sequences only and omits some clones. Under half of the omission traces to an unresolved V gene where checked; the cause of the rest is unknown. Clone size and V and J calls were adopted from that table, with D and trimming inferred from the DNA. For this sample the table gives under 250,000 clones, of which over 75% were detected only once. Jointly, the top ten make up about 4% of the sample.

The germline V gene sets CDR1 to LGHNA and CDR2 to YNFKEQ. CDR3 length: 15 amino acids, cysteine to phenylalanine. The only DNA kept is the CDR3, 45 bases in frame from the first base. Trimming costs V 0 bases and J 6 bases, and their ends lie 15 bases apart. What the authors observed across the whole study: Clinical and demographic metadata were provided uncurated, with the amount varying by source and participant.

This sequence originates from a woman in her twenties or thirties who had been exposed to COVID-19. Sequencing was done on a sample of PBMCs or T cells enriched from blood (not recorded which). The rearranged chain carries TRBV4-2 and TRBJ2-7, with TRBD2 perhaps the D gene, on 6 matching bases. The sequenced DNA: TGTGCCAGCAGCCAAGATCTGAGGGTGCGGGGCGAGCAGTACTTC. Translated, this is CASSQDLRVRGEQYF.